A selection of T cell receptor beta chains follows, all from one sample in a study of T cell responses to AZD1222 COVID-19 vaccine. Libraries were prepared by immunoSEQ multiplex PCR; TCRdb keeps only in-frame clonotypes and omits some of them. The data hold about 140,000 clones, with about 88% observed a single time. The sample here was peripheral blood, taken on day 0 of AZD1222 vaccination. The receptors derive from an adult in good health. CDR3s include the opening cysteine and the closing phenylalanine or tryptophan. Each record gives: CDR3 length, clone size, V gene, CDR3 protein. Some rows mark clone size as missing; the rest say once, few, many or name a class of expanded clone.

14,once,TRBV6-6,CASSYSQGSREQYF
14,NA,TRBV28,CASSLRQGTYEQYF
14,NA,TRBV5-1,CASSLSGVSGEAFF
15,NA,TRBV30,CAWTFGDLIGNEQFF
17,once,TRBV4-1,CASSQVGRVRGRETQYF
14,NA,TRBV6-5,CASSRTGQNEKLFF
15,NA,TRBV7-2,CASSLGTSLDYGYTF
16,NA,TRBV2,CASSTLRKNSNQPQHF
17,once,TRBV3-1/TRBV3-2,CASSQDPRTSGRNEQFF
14,NA,TRBV7-9,CASSLAHAGQPQHF
16,NA,TRBV19,CASSSGTGSSTDTQYF
18,NA,TRBV7-3,CASSPQGLAGGFTGELFF
15,NA,TRBV5-5,CASSLQRQVSNEQFF
11,NA,TRBV20-1,CSALGRNEQFF
15,NA,TRBV5-6,CASSLWARGDQPQHF
15,once,TRBV6-5,CASKGPIGNTGELFF
18,NA,TRBV30,CAWSVRQGGGWSAYEQYF
15,once,TRBV5-1,CASSGWTASGNTIYF
16,NA,TRBV20-1,CSASTPIAGAGQPQHF
15,NA,TRBV6-5,CASSPRALGNTEAFF
12,NA,TRBV6-5,CASRTGIDGYTF
14,NA,TRBV2,CASSEAAGAREQYF
13,NA,TRBV27,CASSLGETYEQYF